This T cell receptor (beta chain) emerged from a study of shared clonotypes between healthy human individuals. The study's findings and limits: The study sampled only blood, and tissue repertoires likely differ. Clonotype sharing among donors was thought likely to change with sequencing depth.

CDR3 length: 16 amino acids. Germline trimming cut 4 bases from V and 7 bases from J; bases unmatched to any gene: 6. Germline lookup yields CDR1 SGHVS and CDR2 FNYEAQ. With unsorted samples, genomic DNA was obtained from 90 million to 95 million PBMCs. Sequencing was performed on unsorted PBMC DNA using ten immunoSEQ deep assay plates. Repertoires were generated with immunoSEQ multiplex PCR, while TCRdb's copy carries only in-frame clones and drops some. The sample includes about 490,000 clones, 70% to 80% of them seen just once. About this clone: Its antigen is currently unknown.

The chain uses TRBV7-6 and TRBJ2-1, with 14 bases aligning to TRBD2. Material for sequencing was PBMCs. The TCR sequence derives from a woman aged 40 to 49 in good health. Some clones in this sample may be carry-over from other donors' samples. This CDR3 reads CASSSGTSGSWNEQFF. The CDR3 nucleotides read TGTGCCAGCAGCTCAGGGACTAGCGGGAGTTGGAATGAGCAGTTCTTC.